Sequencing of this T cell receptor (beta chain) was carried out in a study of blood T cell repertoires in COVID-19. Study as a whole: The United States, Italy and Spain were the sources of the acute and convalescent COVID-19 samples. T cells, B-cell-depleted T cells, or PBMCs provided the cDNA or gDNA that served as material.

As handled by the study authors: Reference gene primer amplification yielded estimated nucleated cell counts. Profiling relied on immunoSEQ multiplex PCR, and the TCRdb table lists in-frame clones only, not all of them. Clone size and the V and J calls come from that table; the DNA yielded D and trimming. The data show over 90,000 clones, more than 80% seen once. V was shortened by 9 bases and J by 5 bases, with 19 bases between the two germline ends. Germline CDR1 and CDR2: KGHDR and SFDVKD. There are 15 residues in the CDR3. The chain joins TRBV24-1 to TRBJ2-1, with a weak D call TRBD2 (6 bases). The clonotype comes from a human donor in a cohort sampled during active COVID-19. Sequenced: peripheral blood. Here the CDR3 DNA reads TGTGCCACCTCCGGCGGGGCCCTCCCCCACAATGAGCAGTTCTTC. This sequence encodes CATSGGALPHNEQFF.